The source of this TCR beta chain is a study of tissue T cells after allogeneic stem cell transplantation. Notes on the study in general: Anatomically similar tissues had similar TCR repertoires within each patient.

The time point: mouse harvest day 14 after allogeneic transplant. The graft held 10^6 splenic CD5+ T cells and 10^7 T-cell-depleted bone marrow cells. With respect to this clone: Antigen unknown. Each gene name is a mouse one. The read comes to an end 1 residue before the CDR3 does, leaving the germline J gene to fill in the end.

TCRdb keeps only in-frame clones here, not all; method: immunoSEQ multiplex PCR. The sample records around 2,500 clones, 46% being singletons. Trimming took off 1 base at V and 4 bases at J, with 7 bases between the two ends. Germline V CDR1 and CDR2: SNHLY, FYNGKV (reference sequence). The CDR3 extends over 13 amino acids. The sample comprised gut tissue. This clonotype was obtained from a female BALB/c mouse given C57BL/6 T cells with graft-versus-host disease after an allogeneic hematopoietic cell transplant. This chain links TRBV3 with TRBJ1-2; TRBD1 might be the D (6 bases). The covered CDR3 bases are TGTGCCAGCAGCTTAGGGGGGCGCTCCGACTACACC. Protein product: CASSLGGRSDYT. The CDR3, in full, reads CASSLGGRSDYTF.